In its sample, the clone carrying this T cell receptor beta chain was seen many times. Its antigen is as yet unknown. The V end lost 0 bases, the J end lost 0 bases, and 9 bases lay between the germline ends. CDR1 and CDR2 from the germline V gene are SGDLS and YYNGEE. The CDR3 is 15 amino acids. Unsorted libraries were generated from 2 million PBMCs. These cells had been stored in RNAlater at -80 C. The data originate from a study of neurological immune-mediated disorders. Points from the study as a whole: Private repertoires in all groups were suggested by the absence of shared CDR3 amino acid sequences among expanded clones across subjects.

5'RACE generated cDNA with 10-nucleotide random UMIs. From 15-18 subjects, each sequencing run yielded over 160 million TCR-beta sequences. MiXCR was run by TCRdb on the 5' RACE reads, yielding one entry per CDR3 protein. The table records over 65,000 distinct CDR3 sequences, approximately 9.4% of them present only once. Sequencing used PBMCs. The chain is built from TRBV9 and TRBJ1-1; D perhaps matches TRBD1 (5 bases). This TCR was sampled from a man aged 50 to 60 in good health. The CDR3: CASSVVSGLNTEAFF. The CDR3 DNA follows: TGTGCCAGCAGCGTAGTGTCAGGGCTGAACACTGAAGCTTTCTTT.